A single sample is the source of the 5 T cell receptor beta chains below, sequenced in a study of cytomegalovirus exposure and HLA in healthy donors. The PCR contained 60 Vbeta and 13 Jbeta primers. The protocol was immunoSEQ multiplex PCR, while the TCRdb copy is restricted to in-frame clones and leaves out a portion. Of around 110,000 clones listed, more than 60% are singletons. The sample consisted of PBMCs. These receptors came from a man aged 18 to 35 in good health and CMV-seronegative.

This clone was seen only a few times. The chain is built from TRBV5-4 and TRBJ1-1; 7 bases agree with TRBD1. Trimming at V came to 3 bases and at J to 1 base, leaving 3 bases not matched to a gene. CDR1 SGHNT and CDR2 YYREEE come from the germline V gene (reference sequence). This CDR3 is built from 14 residues. The CDR3 loop is CASSSGTENTEAFF. Here the CDR3 DNA reads TGTGCCAGCAGCTCGGGGACAGAGAACACTGAAGCTTTCTTT.

The rearrangement links TRBV30 to TRBJ1-5; tentative D call: TRBD1 (5 bases). This CDR3 region has 17 residues. Germline V gene lookup returns CDR1 GTSNPN and CDR2 SVGIG (reference sequence). The V gene lost 8 bases and the J gene lost 5 bases, with 28 bases spanning the gap. CDR3 DNA sequence: TGTGCCCTAGGAGGGGCAACGACCCTGAAACCCCATCAGCCCCAGCATTTT. Translated, it gives CALGGATTLKPHQPQHF.

The chain has TRBV6-4 and TRBJ1-5; weak D call: TRBD1 (5 bases). The CDR3 length is 17 residues. Germline values: CDR1 MRHNA, CDR2 SNTAGT. Deletions cut 0 bases from V and 8 bases from J, with 20 bases between. The CDR3 sequence is CASSDSWDREFGEPQHF. The CDR3 DNA sequence: TGTGCCAGCAGTGACTCTTGGGACCGGGAGTTCGGGGAGCCCCAGCATTTT.

This clone was found once. This chain connects TRBV10-3 to TRBJ1-2, with a possible D match to TRBD1 (5 bases). This CDR3 has 14 amino acids. Germline V gene data show CDR1 as ENHRY and CDR2 as SYGVKD. Trimming shortened V by 2 bases and J by 8 bases, and 15 bases separated the two germline ends. This CDR3 reads CAISERGGQSGYTF. In DNA form, the CDR3 reads TGTGCCATCAGTGAGCGCGGGGGTCAGTCCGGCTACACCTTC.

The chain carries TRBV2 and TRBJ2-5; 10 bases are shared with TRBD1. Trimming at V came to 1 base and at J to 6 bases, leaving 5 bases not matched to a gene. The length of the CDR3 is 15 residues. Germline V gives CDR1 SNHLY, CDR2 FYNNEI. CDR3 loop: CASSEDRDRGKTQYF. CDR3 coding DNA: TGTGCCAGCAGTGAAGATCGGGACAGGGGTAAGACCCAGTACTTC.